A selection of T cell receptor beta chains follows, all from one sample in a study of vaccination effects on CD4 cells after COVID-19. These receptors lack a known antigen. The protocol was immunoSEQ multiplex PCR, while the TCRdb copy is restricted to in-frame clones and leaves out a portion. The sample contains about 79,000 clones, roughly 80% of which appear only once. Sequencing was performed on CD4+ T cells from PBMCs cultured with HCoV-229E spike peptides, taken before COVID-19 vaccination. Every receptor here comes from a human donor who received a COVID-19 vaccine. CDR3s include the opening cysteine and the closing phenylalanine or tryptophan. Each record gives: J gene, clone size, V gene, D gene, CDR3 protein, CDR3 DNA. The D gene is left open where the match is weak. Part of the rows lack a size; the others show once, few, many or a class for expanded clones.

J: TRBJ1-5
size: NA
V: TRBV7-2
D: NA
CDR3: CASSLVFGLKQPQHF
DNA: TGTGCCAGCAGCTTAGTCTTCGGGCTAAAGCAGCCCCAGCATTTT

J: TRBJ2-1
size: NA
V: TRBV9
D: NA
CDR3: CASSVVTGSYNEQFF
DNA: TGTGCCAGCAGCGTAGTTACCGGGTCCTACAATGAGCAGTTCTTC

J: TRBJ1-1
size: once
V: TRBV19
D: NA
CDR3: CATRGYGTEAFF
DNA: TGTGCCACAAGGGGGTACGGCACTGAAGCTTTCTTT

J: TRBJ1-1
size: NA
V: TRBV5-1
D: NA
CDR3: CASSYGDYTEAFF
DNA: TGCGCCAGCAGCTACGGGGATTACACTGAAGCTTTCTTT

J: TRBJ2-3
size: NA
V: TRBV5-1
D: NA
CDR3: CASSPKTGTDTQYF
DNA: TGCGCCAGCAGCCCCAAGACAGGCACAGATACGCAGTATTTT

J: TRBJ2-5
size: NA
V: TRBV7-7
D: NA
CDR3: CASSLEFQETQYF
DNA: TGTGCCAGCAGCTTAGAGTTCCAAGAGACCCAGTACTTC

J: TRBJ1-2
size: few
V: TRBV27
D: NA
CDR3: CASSLSVGKGGYTF
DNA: TGTGCCAGCAGTTTATCTGTAGGGAAAGGTGGCTACACCTTC

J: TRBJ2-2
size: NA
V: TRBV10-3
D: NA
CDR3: CASRSSGAETGELFF
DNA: TGTGCCTCGAGGTCTTCGGGGGCAGAGACCGGGGAGCTGTTTTTT

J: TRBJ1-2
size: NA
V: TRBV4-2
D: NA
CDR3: CASSQDQSNYGYTF
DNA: TGTGCCAGCAGCCAAGATCAAAGTAACTATGGCTACACCTTC

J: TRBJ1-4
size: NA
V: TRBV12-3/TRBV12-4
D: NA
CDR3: CASSRGAGEKLFF
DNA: TGTGCCAGCTCTCGGGGGGCCGGCGAAAAACTGTTTTTT

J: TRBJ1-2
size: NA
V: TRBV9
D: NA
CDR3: CASSVTGTSYGYTF
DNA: TGTGCCAGCAGCGTAACCGGGACAAGCTATGGCTACACCTTC

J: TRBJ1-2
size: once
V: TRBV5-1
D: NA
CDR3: CASSPRTDPRQGYTF
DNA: TGCGCCAGCAGCCCCCGAACAGACCCACGGCAAGGCTACACCTTC

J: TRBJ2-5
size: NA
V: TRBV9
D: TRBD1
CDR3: CASSVSGQAETQYF
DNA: TGTGCCAGCAGCGTGTCGGGACAGGCGGAGACCCAGTACTTC

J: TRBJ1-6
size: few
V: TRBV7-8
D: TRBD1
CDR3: CASTDRGRLMDSPLHF
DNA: TGTGCCAGCACCGACAGGGGGCGTCTGATGGATTCACCCCTCCACTTT

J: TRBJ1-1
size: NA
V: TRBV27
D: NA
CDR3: CASSLVLGPNTEAFF
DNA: TGTGCCAGCAGTTTAGTTCTTGGGCCGAACACTGAAGCTTTCTTT

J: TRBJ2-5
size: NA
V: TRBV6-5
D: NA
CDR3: CASSYSMVGQETQYF
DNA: TGTGCCAGCAGTTACTCAATGGTGGGCCAAGAGACCCAGTACTTC

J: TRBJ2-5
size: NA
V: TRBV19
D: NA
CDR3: CASSPEGWGTQYF
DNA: TGTGCCAGTAGTCCCGAGGGCTGGGGGACCCAGTACTTC

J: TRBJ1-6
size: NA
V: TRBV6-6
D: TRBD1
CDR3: CASSSSDRVGSPLHF
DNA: TGTGCCAGCAGTTCCTCCGACAGGGTCGGATCACCCCTCCACTTT

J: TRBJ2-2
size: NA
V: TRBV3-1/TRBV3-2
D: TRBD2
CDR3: CASSQGGTSGGTYTGELFF
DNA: TGTGCCAGCAGCCAAGGGGGGACTAGCGGGGGGACTTACACCGGGGAGCTGTTTTTT

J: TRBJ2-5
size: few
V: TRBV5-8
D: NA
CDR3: CASPGETQYF
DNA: TGTGCCAGCCCGGGGGAGACCCAGTACTTC

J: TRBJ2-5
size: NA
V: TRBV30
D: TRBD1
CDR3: CAWSRTGFGETQYF
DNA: TGTGCCTGGAGCAGGACAGGGTTCGGGGAGACCCAGTACTTC

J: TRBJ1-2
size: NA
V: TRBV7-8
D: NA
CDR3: CASSLVVLQGPNYGYTF
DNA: TGTGCCAGCAGCTTGGTCGTCCTACAAGGACCTAACTATGGCTACACCTTC

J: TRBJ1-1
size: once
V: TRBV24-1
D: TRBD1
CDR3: CATRTGKNTEAFF
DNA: TGTGCCACTAGGACAGGGAAGAACACTGAAGCTTTCTTT

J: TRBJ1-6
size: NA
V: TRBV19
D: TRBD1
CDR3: CASTQGGNSPLHF
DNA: TGTGCCAGTACCCAGGGGGGGAATTCACCCCTCCACTTT

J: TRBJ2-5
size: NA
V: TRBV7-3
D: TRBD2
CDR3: CASSVAGGSRETQYF
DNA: TGTGCCAGCAGCGTAGCGGGGGGCTCACGGGAGACCCAGTACTTC

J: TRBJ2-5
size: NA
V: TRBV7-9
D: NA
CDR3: CASSPSTGVKTQYF
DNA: TGTGCCAGCAGCCCCTCGACAGGAGTAAAGACCCAGTACTTC

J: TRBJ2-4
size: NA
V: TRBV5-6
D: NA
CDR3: CASSLGSLDIQYF
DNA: TGTGCCAGCAGCTTGGGGTCGTTGGACATTCAGTACTTC

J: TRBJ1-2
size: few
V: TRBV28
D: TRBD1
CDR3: CASSFSRQGYGYTF
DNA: TGTGCCAGCAGTTTTTCGCGACAGGGGTATGGCTACACCTTC

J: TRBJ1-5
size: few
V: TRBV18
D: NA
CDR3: CASSLGGTGNQPQHF
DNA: TGTGCCAGCTCGCTGGGGGGGACGGGAAATCAGCCCCAGCATTTT